These 22 T cell receptor beta chains were sequenced from one sample in a study of graft-versus-host responses after intestinal transplantation. Their specific antigens are unknown. Profiled with immunoSEQ multiplex PCR; TCRdb holds only in-frame clones, not every one. Here the sample spans 55,000 to 80,000 clones, approximately 90% being singletons. The source material was unstimulated CD8+ T cells sorted from spleen or lymph node cells, sampled before transplant. The origin of the receptors is a human donor who was the organ donor for an intestinal transplant.

This chain uses TRBV4-3 with TRBJ2-1, with 9 bases matching TRBD1. V was pared by 0 bases and J by 0 bases, with 3 bases of the junction left unmatched. Germline values: CDR1 LGHNA, CDR2 YSLEER. This CDR3 region has 17 residues. CDR3 in amino acids: CASSQDRDRVSYNEQFF. DNA of the CDR3: TGCGCCAGCAGCCAAGATCGGGACAGGGTCTCCTACAATGAGCAGTTCTTC.

The V gene is TRBV7-2, the J gene TRBJ2-5; no clear D. Germline lookup yields CDR1 SGHTA and CDR2 FQGNSA. The V end lost 2 bases, the J end lost 3 bases, and 4 bases lay between the germline ends. The CDR3 extends over 12 amino acids. CDR3 region: CASSLTKETQYF. The DNA for the CDR3 is TGTGCCAGCAGCTTAACTAAAGAGACCCAGTACTTC. The entire variable domain, with the rest obtained from reference TRBV7-2 and TRBJ2-5, is as follows: GAGVSQSPSNKVTEKGKDVELRCDPISGHTALYWYRQSLGQGLEFLIYFQGNSAPDKSGLPSDRFSAERTGGSVSTLTIQRTQQEDSAVYLCASSLTKETQYFGPGTRLLVL.

The J gene is TRBJ1-5, the V gene TRBV19, with TRBD1 matching over 7 bases. V lost 5 bases to trimming and J lost 2 bases; unmatched junction nucleotides: 6. The CDR3 has 15 residues. Germline V gene lookup returns CDR1 LNHDA and CDR2 SQIVND (reference sequence). As DNA, the CDR3 is TGTGCCAGTAGTTTATTCGGACAGGGCAATCAGCCCCAGCATTTT. Translation: CASSLFGQGNQPQHF.

The chain carries TRBV19 and TRBJ2-3; TRBD2 agrees at 11 bases. Germline CDR1 reads LNHDA; CDR2 reads SQIVND (reference sequence). This CDR3 region has 15 residues. Trimming removed 3 bases from V and 6 bases from J; junction bases left unmatched: 5. CDR3 amino acids: CASSIIAGGTDTQYF. As DNA, the CDR3 is TGTGCCAGTAGTATCATAGCGGGAGGGACCGATACGCAGTATTTT.

The chain carries TRBV30 and TRBJ1-1; TRBD1 is a possible D gene (6 bases). CDR1 is GTSNPN and CDR2 is SVGIG in the germline V gene (reference sequence). Trimming cost V 5 bases and J 4 bases, with 14 bases left between them. The CDR3 is 13 residues long. In nucleotides, the CDR3 is TGTGCCTGGGGTACAGGGAAGCCCACTGAAGCTTTCTTT. This codes for CAWGTGKPTEAFF.

CDR3 in amino acids: CASNGGASEQFF. In nucleotides, the CDR3 is TGTGCCAGCAACGGGGGGGCAAGTGAGCAGTTCTTC. The chain carries TRBV5-6 and TRBJ2-1; 8 bases agree with TRBD2. CDR3 length: 12 amino acids. V was clipped by 6 bases and J by 9 bases; unmatched bases: 5. From germline, CDR1 is SGHDT and CDR2 YYEEEE.

J is TRBJ1-5 and V is TRBV6-1, with 9 bases aligning to TRBD1. Germline assignment: CDR1 MNHNS and CDR2 SASEGT. J lost 6 bases, V lost 2 bases, and 14 bases had no gene match. The CDR3 runs 18 residues. CDR3: CASSERDRVMRFSQPQHF. CDR3 sequence (DNA): TGTGCCAGCAGTGAAAGGGACAGGGTGATGCGCTTCAGTCAGCCCCAGCATTTT.

The V gene is TRBV5-1, the J gene TRBJ1-2; possible D gene TRBD1, 5 bases. Trimming left V 1 base short and J 5 bases short, with 6 bases between. Germline V gives CDR1 SGHRS, CDR2 YFSETQ. CDR3 size: 12 residues. CDR3 in amino acids: CASSLTGYGYTF. The CDR3 nucleotides read TGCGCCAGCAGCTTGACAGGTTATGGCTACACCTTC.

This clone showed up just once. The chain's CDR3 is CASSLNSGGYNEQFF. The CDR3 DNA reads TGTGCCAGCAGCTTAAATAGCGGGGGTTACAATGAGCAGTTCTTC. This sequence joins TRBV7-2 and TRBJ2-1; 9 nucleotides match TRBD2. Germline values: CDR1 SGHTA, CDR2 FQGNSA. The CDR3 is 15 amino acids. Unmatched junction bases numbered 3, after V lost 2 bases and J lost 4 bases.

This clone came up a few times. V usage is TRBV2 and J usage is TRBJ2-7; 10 nucleotides agree with TRBD1. Trimming cost V 6 bases and J 7 bases; bases outside gene matches: 6. This CDR3 has 13 amino acids. Per the germline V gene, CDR1 is SNHLY and CDR2 is FYNNEI. CDR3 nucleotides: TGTGCCAGCAGCCAGGGACAGGGGTATGAGCAGTACTTC. Translating gives CASSQGQGYEQYF. Together with reference TRBV2 and TRBJ2-7, the CDR3 gives the full variable domain: EPEVTQTPSHQVTQMGQEVILRCVPISNHLYFYWYRQILGQKVEFLVSFYNNEISEKSEIFDDQFSVERPDGSNFTLKIRSTKLEDSAMYFCASSQGQGYEQYFGPGTRLTVT.

This chain joins TRBV7-9 and TRBJ1-1; D perhaps matches TRBD1 (5 bases). V dropped 1 base and J dropped 8 bases, with 11 bases sitting between them. This CDR3 has 13 residues. CDR1 and CDR2 (germline): SEHNR, FQNEAQ (reference sequence). The CDR3 nucleotides are TGTGCCAGCAGCTTAGGTGTTGGACAAGAAGCTTTCTTT. Translation gives CASSLGVGQEAFF.

The chain is built from TRBV5-8 and TRBJ2-7, with no clear D. Germline V lookup: CDR1 SGHTS, CDR2 YDEGEE. Deletions cut 1 base from V and 0 bases from J, with 5 bases between. The CDR3 totals 13 residues. The CDR3 protein is CASSLSLSYEQYF. The CDR3 DNA sequence: TGTGCCAGCAGCTTGTCTCTCTCCTACGAGCAGTACTTC.

The chain joins TRBV10-1 to TRBJ2-1; TRBD2 matches at 9 bases. The CDR3 consists of 15 residues. Per the germline V gene, CDR1 is WNHNN and CDR2 is SYGVQD (reference sequence). V lost 4 bases and J lost 7; bases outside the gene matches: 8. The CDR3 reads CASSASGGRGNEQFF. The CDR3 nucleotides are TGCGCCAGCAGTGCGTCTGGCGGGAGGGGGAATGAGCAGTTCTTC.

The chain couples TRBV27 to TRBJ1-2; no firm D call. The CDR3 is 15 amino acids. CDR1 MNHEY and CDR2 SMNVEV come from the germline V gene (reference sequence). Trimming cost V 0 bases and J 8 bases, with 16 bases left between them. CDR3: CASSLSITSHGGYTF. The CDR3 DNA reads TGTGCCAGCAGTTTATCGATTACTAGTCATGGCGGCTACACCTTC.

The chain couples TRBV27 to TRBJ2-1, with 9 bases aligning to TRBD2. After removal of 3 bases from V and 9 bases from J, the junction contained 6 bases not matched to a gene. The CDR3 length is 14 residues. Germline V gene data show CDR1 as MNHEY and CDR2 as SMNVEV (reference sequence). CDR3 nucleotides: TGTGCCAGCAGTTTGGCGGGAGGGCCGACTGAGCAGTTCTTC. Amino acids: CASSLAGGPTEQFF.

The chain has TRBV19 and TRBJ1-1; 7 bases fit TRBD1. J lost 4 bases, V lost 11 bases, and 19 bases had no gene match. Germline CDR1 reads LNHDA; CDR2 reads SQIVND (reference sequence). CDR3 length: 16 residues. The CDR3 region is CARKPHWDREGTEAFF. In nucleotides, the CDR3 is TGTGCCCGCAAACCCCACTGGGACAGAGAGGGCACTGAAGCTTTCTTT.

V usage is TRBV19 and J usage is TRBJ2-7, with TRBD2 matching 8 bases. The germline V gene has CDR1 LNHDA and CDR2 SQIVND (reference sequence). This CDR3 comprises 15 residues. With 5 bases clipped from V and 1 base from J, the junction kept 7 bases outside the gene matches. CDR3 in amino acids: CASSGTSGPSYEQYF. CDR3 sequence (DNA): TGTGCCAGTAGTGGTACTAGCGGCCCTTCCTACGAGCAGTACTTC.

This chain uses TRBV6-1 with TRBJ2-3, with 8 positions matching TRBD2. The germline V gene encodes CDR1 MNHNS and CDR2 SASEGT. The CDR3 covers 16 residues. With 4 bases clipped from V and 2 bases from J, the junction kept 8 bases outside the gene matches. The CDR3 protein is CASSAGAGGPTDTQYF. For the CDR3, the DNA is TGTGCCAGCAGTGCAGGGGCGGGAGGACCCACAGATACGCAGTATTTT.

The chain links TRBV7-2 to TRBJ2-7; TRBD2 might be the D (6 bases). CDR3 length: 14 amino acids. From germline, CDR1 is SGHTA and CDR2 FQGNSA. V lost 5 bases to trimming and J lost 0 bases, with 11 bases between them. The chain's CDR3 is CASSEGGASYEQYF. Written as DNA, the CDR3 is TGTGCCAGCAGCGAGGGCGGGGCCTCCTACGAGCAGTACTTC.

This chain links TRBV11-2 with TRBJ2-7; unclear D gene. CDR3 length: 15 amino acids. V was cut by 0 bases and J by 1 base, with 10 bases left in between. CDR1 is SGHAT, CDR2 FQNNGV, per germline. The CDR3 nucleotides are TGTGCCAGCAGCTTAGATCCCGCTATGTCCTACGAGCAGTACTTC. It is translated as CASSLDPAMSYEQYF.

The CDR3 coding sequence is TGTGCCAGCAGCTGTCCAGGCAGGGGGACATATAGCAATCAGCCCCAGCATTTT. Translated, it gives CASSCPGRGTYSNQPQHF. J is TRBJ1-5 and V is TRBV7-2; 7 bases map to TRBD1. CDR3 length equals 18 residues. Germline values: CDR1 SGHTA, CDR2 FQGNSA. Germline trimming cut 4 bases from V and 0 bases from J; bases unmatched to any gene: 12.

This chain connects TRBV30 to TRBJ2-1; 8 bases line up with TRBD1. Germline CDR1 and CDR2: GTSNPN and SVGIG (reference sequence). The J segment lost 6 bases and the V segment lost 8 bases, leaving 9 bases of the junction unmatched. The CDR3 consists of 13 residues. The DNA of the CDR3 is TGTGCCGGAGGGACAGGTGCCTTCAATGAGCAGTTCTTC. Translated: CAGGTGAFNEQFF.